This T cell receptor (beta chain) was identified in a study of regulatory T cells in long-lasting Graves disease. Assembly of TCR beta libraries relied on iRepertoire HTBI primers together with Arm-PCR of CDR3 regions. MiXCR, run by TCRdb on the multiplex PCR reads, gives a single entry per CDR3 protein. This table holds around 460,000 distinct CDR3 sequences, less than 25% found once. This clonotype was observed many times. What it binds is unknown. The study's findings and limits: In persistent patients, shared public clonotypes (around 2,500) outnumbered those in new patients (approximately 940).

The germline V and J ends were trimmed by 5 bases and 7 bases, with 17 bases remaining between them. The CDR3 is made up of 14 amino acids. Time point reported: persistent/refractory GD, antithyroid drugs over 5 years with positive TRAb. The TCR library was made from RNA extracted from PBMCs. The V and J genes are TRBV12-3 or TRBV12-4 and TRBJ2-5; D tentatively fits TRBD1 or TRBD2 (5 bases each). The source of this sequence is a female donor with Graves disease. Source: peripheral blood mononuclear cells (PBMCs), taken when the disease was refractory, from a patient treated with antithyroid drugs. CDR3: CASSPNGGLGTQYF. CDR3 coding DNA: TGTGCCAGCAGTCCTAATGGGGGTCTAGGGACCCAGTACTTC.